One sample yielded the 27 T cell receptor beta chains listed below, sequenced in a study of tumor and adjacent non-tumor tissue in lung cancer. TCRbeta libraries were built with three rounds of nested PCR, modified from ARM-PCR. Each CDR3 protein gets one entry after TCRdb re-called the multiplex PCR reads with MiXCR. The sample gives fewer than 80,000 distinct CDR3 sequences, roughly 75% of which show up once; roughly 13% is in the top ten. This sample's RNA came from whole unsorted tissue. The sample comprised lung tumor tissue. The receptors shown here come from a woman aged 70-85 years with non-small cell lung cancer.

Regarding this clonotype: The germline gene is not matched at one end of the junction; a read error may be the cause. The chain links TRBV4-1 to TRBJ1-1; D may be TRBD1 (5 bases). The CDR3 runs to 14 residues. In germline, CDR1 is MGHRA, CDR2 YSYEKL. The CDR3 protein is CASSHQTENIEAFF. In DNA, the CDR3 is TGCGCCAGCAGTCACCAGACAGAGAACATTGAAGCTTTCTTT.

Here the CDR3 DNA reads TGCGCCAGCAGTCAGGCATACAGGGAAGGTCAGCCCCAGCATTTT. Translation gives CASSQAYREGQPQHF. The chain carries TRBV4-1 and TRBJ1-5, with a tentative D call TRBD1 (6 bases). V was trimmed by 6 bases and J by 6 bases, leaving 18 bases between them. Germline values: CDR1 MGHRA, CDR2 YSYEKL. The CDR3 runs to 15 residues.

This clonotype was seen ten or more times. The gene calls are TRBV5-1 and TRBJ2-7, with D possibly being TRBD2 (6 bases). Trimming shortened V by 2 bases and J by 7 bases, and 13 bases separated the two germline ends. CDR3 length equals 13 residues. Germline V gene lookup returns CDR1 SGHRS and CDR2 YFSETQ. The CDR3 sequence is CASSFLPGREQYF. The CDR3 coding sequence is TGCGCCAGCAGCTTCCTACCCGGGAGAGAGCAGTACTTC.

This clonotype was counted ten times or more. The chain combines TRBV28 with TRBJ2-3, with D possibly TRBD2 on 6 matching bases. The CDR3 is 14 residues long. The germline V and J ends were trimmed by 5 bases and 1 base, with 10 bases remaining between them. Germline V lookup: CDR1 MDHEN, CDR2 SYDVKM. CDR3 in DNA: TGTGCCAGCAGTAGCGGGCTGGGCACAGATACGCAGTATTTT. It yields the protein CASSSGLGTDTQYF.

This clonotype was recorded at least ten times. CDR3 nucleotides: TGTGCCATCAGTGAAACGGGTCAAGGTAATGAGCAGTTCTTC. Its protein is CAISETGQGNEQFF. V usage is TRBV10-3 and J usage is TRBJ2-1; D not resolved. V lost 3 bases and J lost 7, with 13 bases in between. The CDR3 sequence is 14 residues long. The germline gives CDR1 ENHRY, CDR2 SYGVKD.

The V and J genes are TRBV6-1 and TRBJ1-5, with D tentatively TRBD1 (6 bases). The J call may be faulty, since TRBJ2-3 better matches the DNA end. CDR1 MNHNS and CDR2 SASEGT come from the germline V gene. The CDR3 loop spans 16 amino acids. CDR3 coding DNA: TGTGCCAACAAGGTAGGACAGATATTCAGACATCAGCCCCAGTATTTT. Its protein is CANKVGQIFRHQPQYF.

The table lists this clonotype with a few counts. Here the CDR3 reads CSVRYTGVEKLFF. Written as DNA, the CDR3 is TGCAGCGTTAGATATACAGGGGTCGAAAAACTGTTTTTT. The gene calls are TRBV29-1 and TRBJ1-4, with 7 bases that match TRBD1. The V gene's germline CDR1 is SQVTM and CDR2 ANQGSEA. The CDR3 has 13 residues. Trimming took 5 bases from V and 8 from J; bases not matched to a gene: 8.

This clonotype was detected once. At one of its ends the junction is not consistent with the germline gene, which may arise from a read error. This chain links TRBV4-1 with TRBJ2-5, with D unclear. Germline CDR1 and CDR2: MGHRA and YSYEKL. CDR3 size: 14 residues. The CDR3 spells CASSQVRLQETQYF. The DNA for the CDR3 is TGTGCCAGCAGCCAAGTTCGCCTACAAGAGACCCAGTACTTC.

This clonotype was counted a few times. It may be a read error: a sequence one base away is much more abundant. The V gene is TRBV6-1, the J gene TRBJ2-3; perhaps TRBD2 as D (5 bases). CDR1 and CDR2 from the germline V gene are MNHNS and SASEGT. This CDR3 is built from 13 residues. In nucleotides, the CDR3 is TGTGCCACACGACTAACGGCGGAAGATACGCAGTGTTTT. This codes for CATRLTAEDTQCF.

This clonotype was counted at least ten times. V is TRBV11-2 and J is TRBJ1-1; no definite D call. This CDR3 has 10 amino acids. Germline CDR1 and CDR2: SGHAT and FQNNGV. V gave up 5 bases and J gave up 7 bases, with 5 bases separating them. CDR3 sequence: CASSAREAFF. The CDR3, as DNA: TGTGCCAGCAGCGCCCGTGAAGCTTTCTTT.

Points on this clonotype: Compared with germline, one end of the junction differs, possibly owing to a read error. This CDR3 is CAWVDGLPEDTETFF. CDR3 DNA sequence: TGTGCCTGGGTTGACGGATTACCCGAGGACACTGAAACTTTCTTT. The chain has TRBV30 and TRBJ1-1; TRBD1 is a possible D gene (5 bases). Germline CDR1 is GTSNPN and CDR2 is SVGIG (reference sequence). CDR3 length equals 15 residues.

The sample holds a few counts of this clonotype. This CDR3 is missing its conserved last phenylalanine or tryptophan, likely due to a read error. This sequence joins TRBV20-1 and TRBJ2-1; D is uncertain. The CDR3 consists of 14 residues. Germline CDR1 reads DFQATT; CDR2 reads SNEGSKA (reference sequence). V lost 4 bases and J lost 6, with 16 bases in between. CDR3 amino acids: CSAMSWRSFNEQFL. For the CDR3, the DNA is TGCAGTGCTATGAGCTGGCGGAGCTTCAATGAGCAGTTCCTC.

The rearrangement links TRBV28 to TRBJ2-7; 9 bases are a match to TRBD2. The CDR3 loop spans 18 amino acids. Germline-derived CDR1 and CDR2 are MDHEN and SYDVKM. The V gene end was trimmed by 10 bases and the J gene end by 3 bases; junction bases not matched to a gene: 22. In nucleotides, the CDR3 is TGTGCCATTAGTTTCCCGGGACTAGCAGGAGCGAAGGACTACGAGCAGTACTTC. Its protein product is CAISFPGLAGAKDYEQYF. The variable domain in full, with the rest retrieved from reference TRBV28 and TRBJ2-7, is DVKVTQSSRYLVKRTGEKVFLECVQDMDHENMFWYRQDPGLGLRLIYFSYDVKMKEKGDIPEGYSVSREKKERFSLILESASTNQTSMYLCAISFPGLAGAKDYEQYFGPGTRLTVT.

A remark on this clonotype: A much larger clone differs by one base, so this may be a read error. The V gene is TRBV20-1, the J gene TRBJ2-5; 10 bases are a match to TRBD1. The length of the CDR3 is 15 residues. From germline, CDR1 is DFQATT and CDR2 SNEGSKA (reference sequence). J lost 5 bases, V lost 6 bases, and 12 bases had no gene match. The CDR3 sequence is CSAGDRGSEDETQYF. The CDR3 nucleotides are TGCAGTGCGGGGGACAGGGGCTCGGAGGACGAGACCCAGTACTTC.

This rearrangement joins TRBV6-5 to TRBJ2-7; D unresolved. V was clipped by 8 bases and J by 6 bases, with 14 bases between them. This CDR3 has 12 residues. The germline gives CDR1 MNHEY, CDR2 SVGAGI. The chain's CDR3 is CASGLQGREQYF. In DNA form, the CDR3 reads TGTGCCAGCGGTTTACAAGGTCGCGAGCAGTACTTC.

CDR3 DNA sequence: TGTACCTGCAATTTGGACAGGGCATATCACGAGCAGTACTTC. Its translation is CTCNLDRAYHEQYF. The rearrangement links TRBV12-3 or TRBV12-4 to TRBJ2-7, with 8 bases fitting TRBD1. The CDR3 covers 14 residues.

Comment on this clonotype: At one boundary the junction diverges from the germline segment, which might be a read error. This chain connects TRBV4-1 to TRBJ1-1; D is unresolved. CDR3 length: 17 amino acids. The germline V gene has CDR1 MGHRA and CDR2 YSYEKL. The CDR3 coding sequence is TGCGCCAGCCGCCAAGAACGCTCGTGGACGGAGAACACTGAAGCTTTCTTT. Residues: CASRQERSWTENTEAFF.

For this clonotype: At one end the junction does not follow the germline gene, possibly because of a read error. The CDR3 DNA reads TGTGCCAGCAGTTACTCGTTGGTCGATCGGGACACTAGCTCCTACGGGCAGCACTTC. It translates to CASSYSLVDRDTSSYGQHF. This chain uses TRBV6-5 with TRBJ2-7; D tentatively reads TRBD1 or TRBD2 (6 bases each). The CDR3 consists of 19 residues. Germline CDR1 reads MNHEY; CDR2 reads SVGAGI.

As to this clonotype: One end of the junction is discordant with germline, which a read error may explain. This chain links TRBV29-1 with TRBJ2-1, with 9 positions matching TRBD2. The germline gives CDR1 SQVTM, CDR2 ANQGSEA. The CDR3 length is 17 residues. The chain's CDR3 is CSAMRLADHFFRNEQLF. The DNA for the CDR3 is TGCAGCGCTATGCGACTAGCGGACCACTTCTTTCGCAATGAGCAGTTATTC.

About this clonotype: Mismatch with germline at one junction end may stem from a read error. The chain has TRBV5-5 and TRBJ1-4; 8 positions match TRBD1. There are 17 residues in the CDR3. Germline CDR1 reads SGHKS; CDR2 reads YYEKEE (reference sequence). For the CDR3, the DNA is TGTGACAGCAGCTTGGGGCAGGGGGCGTGGTTGGACGAAAGACTGTTTTTT. Its translation is CDSSLGQGAWLDERLFF.

With respect to this clonotype: Its ends do not fully match the called genes, so a read error is possible. The V call is TRBV4-2, the J call TRBJ2-3, with D unresolved. CDR1 is LGHNA and CDR2 is YNFKEQ in the germline V gene. The CDR3 is 13 amino acids. The CDR3 DNA reads as TGTGCCAGCAGCCAAACTACAGCAGATAAGCAGTATTTT. This translates into CASSQTTADKQYF.

As to this clonotype: The junction departs from the called germline gene at one end, perhaps through a read error. The chain carries TRBV30 and TRBJ1-2; D unresolved. Germline loops: CDR1 GTSNPN, CDR2 SVGIG (reference sequence). The CDR3 loop spans 13 amino acids. In nucleotides, the CDR3 is TGTGCCTGGAGTGCCGGGGTTCGGTATGACTACACCTTC. It yields the protein CAWSAGVRYDYTF.

Points on this clonotype: A read error may produce the germline difference seen at one junction end. This sequence joins TRBV29-1 and TRBJ2-5, with 8 nucleotides matching TRBD2. Germline CDR1 SQVTM, CDR2 ANQGSEA. The CDR3 loop spans 13 amino acids. The CDR3 DNA reads TGCAGCGCCGGACTGGCGGGAGGTGAGATCCAGTACTTC. Protein product: CSAGLAGGEIQYF. Full variable domain (rest looked up from reference TRBV29-1 and TRBJ2-5): SAVISQKPSRDICQRGTSLTIQCQVDSQVTMMFWYRQQPGQSLTLIATANQGSEATYESGFVIDKFPISRPNLTFSTLTVSNMSPEDSSIYLCSAGLAGGEIQYFGPGTRLLVL.

Ten or more counts support this clonotype. The chain combines TRBV5-1 with TRBJ2-1; TRBD2 agrees at 11 bases. CDR1 is SGHRS, CDR2 YFSETQ, per germline. V lost 4 bases and J lost 10; bases outside the gene matches: 10. The CDR3 contains 15 residues. CDR3 in DNA: TGCGCCAGCAGCCCCGTGACTAGCGGGACTGGGGAGCAGTTCTTC. Residues: CASSPVTSGTGEQFF.

The rearrangement links TRBV20-1 to TRBJ1-5; D perhaps matches TRBD1 (5 bases). The CDR3 runs to 16 residues. Germline V CDR1 and CDR2: DFQATT, SNEGSKA (reference sequence). Trimming removed 6 bases from V and 0 bases from J, with 18 bases in between. Here the CDR3 DNA reads TGCAGTGCGCCTGTGGGAGACAGAGTTAGCAATCAGCCCCAGCATTTT. Translating gives CSAPVGDRVSNQPQHF.

On this clonotype: A clone one base away is much larger, so this may be a read error. The chain combines TRBV12-5 with TRBJ2-2, with D possibly being TRBD1 (6 bases). Per germline, CDR1 LGHNT and CDR2 FRNRAP. The CDR3 has 15 amino acids. CDR3 region: CASCLFAGGPGELFF. The CDR3 DNA sequence: TGTGCTAGTTGTTTGTTCGCTGGGGGCCCCGGGGAGCTGTTTTTT.

A remark on this clonotype: Possible read error: a much larger clone is one base away. The chain carries TRBV7-9 and TRBJ2-3; TRBD2 is a possible D gene (5 bases). V lost 1 base, J lost 2 bases, and 13 bases lay in between. The CDR3 totals 16 residues. CDR1 is SEHNR and CDR2 is FQNEAQ in the germline V gene (reference sequence). The CDR3 loop is CASSLGLEAVTDTQYF. CDR3 bases: TGTGCCAGCAGCTTAGGATTGGAGGCGGTCACAGATACGCAGTATTTT.